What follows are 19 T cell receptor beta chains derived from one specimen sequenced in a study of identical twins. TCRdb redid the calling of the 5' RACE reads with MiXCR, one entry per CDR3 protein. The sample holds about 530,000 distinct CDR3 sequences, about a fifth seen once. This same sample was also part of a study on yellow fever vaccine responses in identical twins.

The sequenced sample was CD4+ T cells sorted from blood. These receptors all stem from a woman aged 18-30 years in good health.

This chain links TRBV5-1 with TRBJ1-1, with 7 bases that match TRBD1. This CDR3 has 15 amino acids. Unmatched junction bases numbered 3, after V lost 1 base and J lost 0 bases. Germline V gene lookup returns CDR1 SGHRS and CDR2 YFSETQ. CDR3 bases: TGCGCCAGCAGCTTGACGACAGGGATGAACACTGAAGCTTTCTTT. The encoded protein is CASSLTTGMNTEAFF.

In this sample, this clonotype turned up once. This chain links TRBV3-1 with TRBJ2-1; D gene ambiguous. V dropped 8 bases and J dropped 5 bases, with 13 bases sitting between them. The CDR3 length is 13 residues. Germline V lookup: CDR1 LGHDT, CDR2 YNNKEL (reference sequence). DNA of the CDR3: TGTGCCAGCGCCCACGAGAAAAACAATGAGCAGTTCTTC. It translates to CASAHEKNNEQFF.

The CDR3, as DNA: TGTGCCAGCGGTAGGGGACAGGGGGTTTCACCCCTCCACTTT. Translated: CASGRGQGVSPLHF. The chain joins TRBV6-1 to TRBJ1-6, with 11 nucleotides matching TRBD1. The CDR3 runs to 14 residues. Germline V CDR1 and CDR2: MNHNS, SASEGT. The V and J ends lost 8 bases and 9 bases, in that order; junction bases with no gene match: 6.

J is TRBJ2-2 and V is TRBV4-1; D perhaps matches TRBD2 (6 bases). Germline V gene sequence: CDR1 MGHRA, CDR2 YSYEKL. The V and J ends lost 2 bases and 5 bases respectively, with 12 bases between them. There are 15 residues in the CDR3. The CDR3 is CASSQHTGRTGELFF. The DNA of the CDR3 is TGCGCCAGCAGCCAACACACGGGGAGGACCGGGGAGCTGTTTTTT.

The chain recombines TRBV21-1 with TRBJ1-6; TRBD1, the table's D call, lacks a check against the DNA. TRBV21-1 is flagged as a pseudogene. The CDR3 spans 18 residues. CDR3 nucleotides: TGTGCCAGCAGCAAATTAGTAGCATTCGACAGGGGTGAATCACCCCTCCACTTT. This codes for CASSKLVAFDRGESPLHF.

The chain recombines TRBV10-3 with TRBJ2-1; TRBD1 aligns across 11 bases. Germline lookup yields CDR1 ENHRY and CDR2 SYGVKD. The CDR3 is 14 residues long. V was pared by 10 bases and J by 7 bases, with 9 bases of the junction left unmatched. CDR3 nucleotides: TGTGCCACCCTCGGACAGGGGGCATGGAATGAGCAGTTCTTC. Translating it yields CATLGQGAWNEQFF.

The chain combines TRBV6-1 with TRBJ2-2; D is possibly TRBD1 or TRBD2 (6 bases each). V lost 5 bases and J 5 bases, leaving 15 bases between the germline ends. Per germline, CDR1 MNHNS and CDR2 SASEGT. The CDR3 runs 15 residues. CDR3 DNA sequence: TGTGCCAGCAGTAATTGGGGGGCAGGGACCGGGGAGCTGTTTTTT. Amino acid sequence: CASSNWGAGTGELFF.

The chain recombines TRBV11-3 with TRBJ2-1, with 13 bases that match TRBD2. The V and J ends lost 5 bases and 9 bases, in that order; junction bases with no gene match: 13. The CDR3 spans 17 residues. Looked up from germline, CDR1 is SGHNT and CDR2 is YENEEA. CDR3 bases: TGTGCCAGCAGCGAAGGACTAGCGGGAGACGGTGTGGGTGAGCAGTTCTTC. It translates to CASSEGLAGDGVGEQFF.

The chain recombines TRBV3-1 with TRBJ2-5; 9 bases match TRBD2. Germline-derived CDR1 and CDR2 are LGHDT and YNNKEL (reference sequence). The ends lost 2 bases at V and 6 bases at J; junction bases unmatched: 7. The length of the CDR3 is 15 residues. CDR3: CASSQLSGGYQTQYF. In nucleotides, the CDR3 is TGTGCCAGCAGCCAACTTAGCGGGGGTTACCAGACCCAGTACTTC.

CDR3: CASGTRDSQYYEQYF. The DNA for the CDR3 is TGTGCCAGCGGAACCCGGGACAGCCAATACTACGAGCAGTACTTC. The chain carries TRBV11-1 and TRBJ2-7; TRBD1 matches at 7 bases. The ends lost 8 bases at V and 3 bases at J; junction bases unmatched: 13. The CDR3 is 15 amino acids. Germline lookup yields CDR1 SGHAT and CDR2 FQDESV (reference sequence).

CDR3 in DNA: TGCGCCAGCAGCTTGCTCCTAGTTCCGTCTGGGGCCAACGTCCTGACTTTC. Its translation: CASSLLLVPSGANVLTF. The genes are TRBV5-1 and TRBJ2-6; D call uncertain. Deletions cut 1 base from V and 1 base from J, with 12 bases between. Germline V CDR1 and CDR2: SGHRS, YFSETQ. The CDR3 is 17 residues long.

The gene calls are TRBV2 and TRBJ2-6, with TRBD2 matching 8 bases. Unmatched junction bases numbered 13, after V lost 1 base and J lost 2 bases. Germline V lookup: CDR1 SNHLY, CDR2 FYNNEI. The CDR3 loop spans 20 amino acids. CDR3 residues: CASSEGRGRPRTTGANVLTF. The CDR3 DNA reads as TGTGCCAGCAGTGAAGGTCGCGGGAGGCCCCGAACTACTGGGGCCAACGTCCTGACTTTC.

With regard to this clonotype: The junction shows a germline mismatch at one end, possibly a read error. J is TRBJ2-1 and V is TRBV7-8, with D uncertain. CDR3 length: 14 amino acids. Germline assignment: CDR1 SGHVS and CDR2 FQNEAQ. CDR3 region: CASSSLRSSNEQFF. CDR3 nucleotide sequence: TGTGCCAGCAGCTCCCTGAGGTCCTCCAATGAGCAGTTCTTC.

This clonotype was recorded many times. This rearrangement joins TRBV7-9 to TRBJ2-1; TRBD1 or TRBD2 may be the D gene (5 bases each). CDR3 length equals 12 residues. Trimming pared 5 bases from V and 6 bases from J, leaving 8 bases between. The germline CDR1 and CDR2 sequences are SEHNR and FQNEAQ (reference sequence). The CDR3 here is CASSPGRNEQFF. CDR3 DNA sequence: TGTGCCAGCAGCCCGGGACGCAATGAGCAGTTCTTC.

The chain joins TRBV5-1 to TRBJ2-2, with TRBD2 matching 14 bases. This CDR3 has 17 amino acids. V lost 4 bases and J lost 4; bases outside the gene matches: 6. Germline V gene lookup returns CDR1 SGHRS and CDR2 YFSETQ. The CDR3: CASSPGLAGVSTGELFF. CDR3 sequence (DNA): TGCGCCAGCAGCCCGGGACTAGCGGGAGTTAGCACCGGGGAGCTGTTTTTT.

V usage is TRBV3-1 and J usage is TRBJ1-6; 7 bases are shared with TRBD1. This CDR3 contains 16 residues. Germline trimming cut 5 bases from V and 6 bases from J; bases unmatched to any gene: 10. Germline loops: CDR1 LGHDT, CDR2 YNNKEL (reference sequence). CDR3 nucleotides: TGTGCCAGCAGCGTTCAGGGGGATCTTTTTAATTCACCCCTCCACTTT. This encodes CASSVQGDLFNSPLHF.

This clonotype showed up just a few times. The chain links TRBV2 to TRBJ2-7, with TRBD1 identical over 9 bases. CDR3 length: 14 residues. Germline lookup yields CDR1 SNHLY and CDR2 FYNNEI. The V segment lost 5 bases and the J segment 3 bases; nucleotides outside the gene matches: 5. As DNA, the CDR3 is TGTGCCAGCAGTCAGGACAGGGGAGACTACGAGCAGTACGTC. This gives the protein CASSQDRGDYEQYV.

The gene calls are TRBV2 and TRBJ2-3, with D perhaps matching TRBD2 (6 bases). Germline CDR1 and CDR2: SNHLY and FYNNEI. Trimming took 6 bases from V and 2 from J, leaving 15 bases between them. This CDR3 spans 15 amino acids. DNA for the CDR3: TGTGCCAGCAGACCTCTAGCGAGAATCACAGATACGCAGTATTTT. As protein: CASRPLARITDTQYF.

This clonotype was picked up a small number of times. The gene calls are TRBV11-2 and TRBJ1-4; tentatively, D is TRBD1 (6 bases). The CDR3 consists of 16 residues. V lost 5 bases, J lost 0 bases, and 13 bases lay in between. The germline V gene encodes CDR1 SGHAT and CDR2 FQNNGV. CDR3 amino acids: CASSNHRTATNEKLFF. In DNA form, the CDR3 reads TGTGCCAGCAGCAACCACAGGACAGCAACTAATGAAAAACTGTTTTTT.